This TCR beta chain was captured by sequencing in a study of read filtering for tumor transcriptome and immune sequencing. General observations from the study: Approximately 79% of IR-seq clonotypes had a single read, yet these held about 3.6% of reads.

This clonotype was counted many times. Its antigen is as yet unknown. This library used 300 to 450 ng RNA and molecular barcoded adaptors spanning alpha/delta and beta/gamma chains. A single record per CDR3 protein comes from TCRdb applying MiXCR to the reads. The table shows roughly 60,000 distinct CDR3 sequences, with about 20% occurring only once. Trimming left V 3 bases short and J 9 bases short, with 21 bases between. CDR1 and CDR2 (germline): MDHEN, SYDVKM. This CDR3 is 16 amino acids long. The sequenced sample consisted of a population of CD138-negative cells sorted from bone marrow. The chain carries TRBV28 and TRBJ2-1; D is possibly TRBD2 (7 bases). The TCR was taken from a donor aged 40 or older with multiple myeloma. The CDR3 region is CASSFKTSGGAIEQFF. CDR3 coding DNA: TGTGCCAGCAGTTTTAAGACTAGTGGGGGGGCCATTGAGCAGTTCTTC. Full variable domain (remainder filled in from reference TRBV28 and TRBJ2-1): DVKVTQSSRYLVKRTGEKVFLECVQDMDHENMFWYRQDPGLGLRLIYFSYDVKMKEKGDIPEGYSVSREKKERFSLILESASTNQTSMYLCASSFKTSGGAIEQFFGPGTRLTVL.